This T cell receptor (beta chain) is from a study of cytomegalovirus exposure and HLA in healthy donors. Study-level information: An earlier analysis found some 100 million unique TCR beta sequences from around 180 million T cells.

Notes on this clone: Relative to the germline gene, one junction end is altered; a read error may explain this.

The CDR3 contains 13 residues. The germline V gene encodes CDR1 MRHNA and CDR2 SNTAGT. PCR used 60 Vbeta primers and 13 Jbeta primers. Some clones are missing from TCRdb's copy, which holds only in-frame ones; the method was immunoSEQ multiplex PCR. The sample gives more than 95,000 clones, 65% to 80% of which show up once; 5.6% is in the top ten. J is TRBJ2-1 and V is TRBV6-4, with a weak D call TRBD1 (7 bases). The sequencing input was PBMCs. The receptor was derived from a male donor in good health and CMV-seronegative. This CDR3 reads CVSSAGQPGGQFF. The DNA of the CDR3 is TGTGTCAGCAGTGCGGGACAGCCCGGCGGGCAGTTCTTC.